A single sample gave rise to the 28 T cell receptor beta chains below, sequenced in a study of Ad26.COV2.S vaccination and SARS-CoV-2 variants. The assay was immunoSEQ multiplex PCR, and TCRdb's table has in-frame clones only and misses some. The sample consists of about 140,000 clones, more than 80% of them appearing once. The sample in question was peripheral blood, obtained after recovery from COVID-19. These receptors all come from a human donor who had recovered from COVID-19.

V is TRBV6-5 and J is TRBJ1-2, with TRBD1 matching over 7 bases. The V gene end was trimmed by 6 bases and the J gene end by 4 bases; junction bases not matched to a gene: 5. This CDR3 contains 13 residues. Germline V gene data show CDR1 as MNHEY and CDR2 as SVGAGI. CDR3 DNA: TGTGCCAGCAGCGCCGGACAGGTCTATGGCTACACCTTC. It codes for CASSAGQVYGYTF.

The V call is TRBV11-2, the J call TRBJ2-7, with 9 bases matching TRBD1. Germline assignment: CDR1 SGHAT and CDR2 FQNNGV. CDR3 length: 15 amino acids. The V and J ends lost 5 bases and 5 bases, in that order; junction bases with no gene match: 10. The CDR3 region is CASSPTGQGNHEQYF. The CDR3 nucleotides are TGTGCCAGCAGCCCAACGGGACAGGGTAACCACGAGCAGTACTTC.

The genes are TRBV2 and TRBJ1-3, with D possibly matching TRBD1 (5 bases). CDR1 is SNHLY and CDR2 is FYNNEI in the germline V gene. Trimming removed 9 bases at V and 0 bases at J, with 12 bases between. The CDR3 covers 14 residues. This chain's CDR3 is CASTGLPSGNTIYF. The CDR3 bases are TGTGCCAGTACAGGTTTACCCTCTGGAAACACCATATATTTT.

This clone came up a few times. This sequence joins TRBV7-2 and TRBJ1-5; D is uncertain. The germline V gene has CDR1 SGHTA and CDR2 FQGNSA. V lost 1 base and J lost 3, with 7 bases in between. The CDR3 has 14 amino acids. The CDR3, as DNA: TGTGCCAGCAGCTTAGGGACGCACAATCAGCCCCAGCATTTT. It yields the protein CASSLGTHNQPQHF.

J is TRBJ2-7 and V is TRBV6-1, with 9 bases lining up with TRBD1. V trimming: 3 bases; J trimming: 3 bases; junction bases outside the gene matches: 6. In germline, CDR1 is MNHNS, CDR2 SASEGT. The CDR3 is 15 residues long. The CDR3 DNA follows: TGTGCCAGCAGTGACCTTGGGACAGGGCGCTACGAGCAGTACTTC. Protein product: CASSDLGTGRYEQYF.

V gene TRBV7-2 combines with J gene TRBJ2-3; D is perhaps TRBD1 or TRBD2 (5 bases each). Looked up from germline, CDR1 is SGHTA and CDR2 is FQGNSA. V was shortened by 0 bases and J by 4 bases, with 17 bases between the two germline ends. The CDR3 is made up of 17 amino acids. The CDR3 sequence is CASSLAEGSLWADTQYF. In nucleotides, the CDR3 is TGTGCCAGCAGCTTAGCTGAGGGGTCCCTATGGGCAGATACGCAGTATTTT.

CDR3 coding DNA: TGTGCCAGTACCGACCAGGTCCAGGGGCATGGCTACACCTTC. It codes for CASTDQVQGHGYTF. V usage is TRBV19 and J usage is TRBJ1-2; D might be TRBD1 (6 bases). This CDR3 has 14 amino acids. Germline CDR1 is LNHDA and CDR2 is SQIVND (reference sequence). V lost 7 bases and J lost 6, with 18 bases in between.

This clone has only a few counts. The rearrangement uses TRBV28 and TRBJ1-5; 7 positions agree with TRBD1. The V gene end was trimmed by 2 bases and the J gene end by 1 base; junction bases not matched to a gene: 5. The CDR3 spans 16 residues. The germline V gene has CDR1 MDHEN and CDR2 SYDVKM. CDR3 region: CASSLSRGLSNQPQHF. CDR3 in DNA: TGTGCCAGCAGTTTAAGCAGGGGGTTAAGCAATCAGCCCCAGCATTTT. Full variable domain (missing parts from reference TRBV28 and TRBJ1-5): DVKVTQSSRYLVKRTGEKVFLECVQDMDHENMFWYRQDPGLGLRLIYFSYDVKMKEKGDIPEGYSVSREKKERFSLILESASTNQTSMYLCASSLSRGLSNQPQHFGDGTRLSIL.

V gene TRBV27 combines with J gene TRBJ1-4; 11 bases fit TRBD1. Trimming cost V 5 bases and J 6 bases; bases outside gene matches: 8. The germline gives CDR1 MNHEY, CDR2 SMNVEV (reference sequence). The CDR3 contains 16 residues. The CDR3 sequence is CASSLRTGGAYEKLFF. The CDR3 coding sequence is TGTGCCAGCAGTCTCAGGACAGGGGGCGCTTATGAAAAACTGTTTTTT.

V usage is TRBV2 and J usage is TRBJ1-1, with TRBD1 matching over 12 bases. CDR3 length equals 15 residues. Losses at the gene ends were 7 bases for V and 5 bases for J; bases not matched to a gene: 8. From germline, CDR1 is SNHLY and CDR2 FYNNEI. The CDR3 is CASTRDRGRRTEAFF. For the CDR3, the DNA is TGTGCCAGCACTCGGGACAGGGGGCGGCGGACTGAAGCTTTCTTT.

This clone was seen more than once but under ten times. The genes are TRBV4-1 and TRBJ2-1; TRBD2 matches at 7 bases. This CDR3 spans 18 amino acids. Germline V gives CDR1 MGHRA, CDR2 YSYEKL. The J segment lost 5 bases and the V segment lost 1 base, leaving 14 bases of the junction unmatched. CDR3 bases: TGCGCCAGCAGCCAAGTTCTTCTGGGGGGGGATTCCCACAATGAGCAGTTCTTC. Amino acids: CASSQVLLGGDSHNEQFF.

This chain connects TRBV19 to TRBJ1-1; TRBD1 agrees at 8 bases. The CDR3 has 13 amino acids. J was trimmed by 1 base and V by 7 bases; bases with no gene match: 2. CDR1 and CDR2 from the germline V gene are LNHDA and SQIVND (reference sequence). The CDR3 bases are TGTGCCAGTAATACAGGGGGGAACACTGAAGCTTTCTTT. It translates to CASNTGGNTEAFF.

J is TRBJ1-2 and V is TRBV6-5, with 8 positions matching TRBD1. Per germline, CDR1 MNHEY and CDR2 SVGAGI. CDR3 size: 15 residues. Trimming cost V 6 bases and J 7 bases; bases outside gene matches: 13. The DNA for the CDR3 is TGTGCCAGCAGACGGACAGGGAGTTTTATTAGTGGCTACACCTTC. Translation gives CASRRTGSFISGYTF.

CDR3 DNA: TGTGCCTGGAGTTCACTAGCGGGCTACGAGCAGTACTTC. It encodes CAWSSLAGYEQYF. This sequence joins TRBV30 and TRBJ2-7; TRBD2 matches at 9 bases. The CDR3 totals 13 residues. With 2 bases clipped from V and 3 bases from J, the junction kept 2 bases outside the gene matches. Germline V CDR1 and CDR2: GTSNPN, SVGIG (reference sequence).

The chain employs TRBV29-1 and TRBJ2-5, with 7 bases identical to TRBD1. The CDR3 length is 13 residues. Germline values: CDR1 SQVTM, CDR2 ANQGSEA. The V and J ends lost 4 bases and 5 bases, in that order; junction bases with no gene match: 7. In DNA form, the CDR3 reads TGCAGCGTTGCAGGGATACAGGGGGAGACCCAGTACTTC. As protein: CSVAGIQGETQYF.

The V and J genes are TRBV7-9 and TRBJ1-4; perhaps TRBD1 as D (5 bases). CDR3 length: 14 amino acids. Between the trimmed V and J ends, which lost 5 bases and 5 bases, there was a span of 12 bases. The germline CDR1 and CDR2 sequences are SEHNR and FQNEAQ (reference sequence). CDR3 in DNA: TGTGCCAGCAGCCCGCGACAGAACAATGAAAAACTGTTTTTT. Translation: CASSPRQNNEKLFF.

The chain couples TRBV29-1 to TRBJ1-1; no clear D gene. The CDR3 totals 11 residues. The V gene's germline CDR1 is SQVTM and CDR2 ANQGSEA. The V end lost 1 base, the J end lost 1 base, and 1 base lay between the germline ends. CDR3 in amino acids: CSVEGNTEAFF. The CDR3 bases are TGCAGCGTTGAAGGGAACACTGAAGCTTTCTTT.

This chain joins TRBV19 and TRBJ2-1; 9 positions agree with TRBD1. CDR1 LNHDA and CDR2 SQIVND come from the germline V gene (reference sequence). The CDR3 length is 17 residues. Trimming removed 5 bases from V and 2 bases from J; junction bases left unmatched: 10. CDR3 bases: TGTGCCAGTAGTTTACGATCCGGGACAGGGACCTACAATGAGCAGTTCTTC. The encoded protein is CASSLRSGTGTYNEQFF.

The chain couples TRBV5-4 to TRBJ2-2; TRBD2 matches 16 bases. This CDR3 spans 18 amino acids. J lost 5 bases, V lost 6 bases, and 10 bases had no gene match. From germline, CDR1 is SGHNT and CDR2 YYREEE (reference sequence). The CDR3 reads CASTDGTSGGALTGELFF. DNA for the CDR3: TGTGCCAGCACCGACGGGACTAGCGGGGGGGCGCTGACCGGGGAGCTGTTTTTT.

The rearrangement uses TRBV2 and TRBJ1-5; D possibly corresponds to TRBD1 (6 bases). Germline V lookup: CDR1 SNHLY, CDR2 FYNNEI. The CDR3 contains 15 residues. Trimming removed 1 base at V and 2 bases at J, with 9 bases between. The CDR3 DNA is TGTGCCAGCAGTGAAGGAGCAGGGGGCAATCAGCCCCAGCATTTT. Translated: CASSEGAGGNQPQHF.

The CDR3 DNA sequence: TGTGCCAGCAGCTTCGGACTAGCGGGGGGGCACGAGCAGTTCTTC. This gives the protein CASSFGLAGGHEQFF. The J gene is TRBJ2-1, the V gene TRBV6-6; TRBD2 matches 15 bases. Trimming removed 6 bases from V and 10 bases from J; junction bases left unmatched: 7. The CDR3 loop spans 15 amino acids. CDR1 and CDR2 (germline): MNHNY, SVGAGI (reference sequence).

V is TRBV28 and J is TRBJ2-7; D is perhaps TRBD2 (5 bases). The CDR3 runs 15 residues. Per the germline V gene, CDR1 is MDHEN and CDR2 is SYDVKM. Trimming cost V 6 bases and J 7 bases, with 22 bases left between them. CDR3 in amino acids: CASSLPRGKGREQYF. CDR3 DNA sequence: TGTGCCAGCAGCTTACCGCGAGGGAAAGGCAGGGAGCAGTACTTC.

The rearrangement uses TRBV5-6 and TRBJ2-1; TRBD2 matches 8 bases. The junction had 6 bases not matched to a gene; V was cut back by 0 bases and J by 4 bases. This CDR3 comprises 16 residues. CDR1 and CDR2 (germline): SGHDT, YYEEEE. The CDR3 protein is CASSLEGGGQYNEQFF. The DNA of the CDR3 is TGTGCCAGCAGCTTGGAGGGCGGGGGGCAGTACAATGAGCAGTTCTTC.

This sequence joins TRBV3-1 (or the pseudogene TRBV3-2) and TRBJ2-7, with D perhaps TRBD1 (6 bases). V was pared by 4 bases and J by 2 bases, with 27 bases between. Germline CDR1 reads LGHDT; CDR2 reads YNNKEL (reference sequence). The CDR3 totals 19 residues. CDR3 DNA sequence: TGTGCCAGCAGCCTCCGTGGGGGCAACCGTCCAGGGCGCGCCTACGAGCAGTACTTC. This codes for CASSLRGGNRPGRAYEQYF.

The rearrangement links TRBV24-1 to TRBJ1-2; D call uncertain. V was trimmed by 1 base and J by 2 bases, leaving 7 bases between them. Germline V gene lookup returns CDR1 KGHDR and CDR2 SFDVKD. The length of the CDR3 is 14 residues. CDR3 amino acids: CATSDLSQNYGYTF. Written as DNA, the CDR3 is TGTGCCACCAGTGATTTATCACAGAACTATGGCTACACCTTC.

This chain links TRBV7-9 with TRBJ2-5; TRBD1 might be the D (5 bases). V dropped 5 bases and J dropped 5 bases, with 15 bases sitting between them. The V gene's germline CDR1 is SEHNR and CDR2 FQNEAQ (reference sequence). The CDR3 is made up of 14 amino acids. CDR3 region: CASSHGAADETQYF. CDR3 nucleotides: TGTGCCAGCAGCCATGGGGCGGCGGACGAGACCCAGTACTTC.

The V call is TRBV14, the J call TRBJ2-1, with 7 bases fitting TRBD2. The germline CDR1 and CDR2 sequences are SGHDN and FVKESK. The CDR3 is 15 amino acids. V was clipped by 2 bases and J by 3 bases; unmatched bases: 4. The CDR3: CASSQLRGNYNEQFF. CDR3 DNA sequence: TGTGCCAGCAGCCAATTGCGGGGGAACTACAATGAGCAGTTCTTC.

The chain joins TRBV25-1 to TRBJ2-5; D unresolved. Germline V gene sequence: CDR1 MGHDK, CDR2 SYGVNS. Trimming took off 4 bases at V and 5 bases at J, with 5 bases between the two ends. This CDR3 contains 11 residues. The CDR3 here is CASSAAETQYF. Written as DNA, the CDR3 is TGTGCCAGCAGTGCTGCGGAGACCCAGTACTTC.